Listed below are T cell receptor beta chains from one sample, sequenced in a study of T cells in Graves' hyperthyroidism and ophthalmopathy. Via MiXCR, TCRdb re-called the multiplex PCR reads, giving one row per CDR3 protein. The repertoire holds 500,000 to 600,000 distinct CDR3 sequences, 46% seen once, with about 8.3% in the top ten. The sequenced material came from peripheral blood or thyroid tissue (not recorded which). The receptor source for this set is a woman under 30 with Graves' hyperthyroidism. Each CDR3 is given with its conserved first and last residue. The D gene is left open where the match is weak. The listing skips clone size in some rows; elsewhere it reads once, few, many or a size class.

cdr3_aa: CASSQDRGLDTEAFF
cdr3_nt: TGCGCCAGCAGCCAAGATAGGGGGCTCGACACTGAAGCTTTCTTT
clone_size: -
d_call: TRBD1
j_call: TRBJ1-1
v_call: TRBV4-3

cdr3_aa: CSVLKNTEAFF
cdr3_nt: TGCAGCGTTCTCAAGAACACTGAAGCTTTCTTT
clone_size: many
d_call: -
j_call: TRBJ1-1
v_call: TRBV29-1

cdr3_aa: CASSLGYEHGYTF
cdr3_nt: TGTGCCAGCAGCTTAGGATATGAGCATGGCTACACCTTC
clone_size: -
d_call: -
j_call: TRBJ1-2
v_call: TRBV7-9

cdr3_aa: CASSYSHGPTGELFF
cdr3_nt: TGTGCCAGCAGTTACTCTCACGGCCCGACCGGGGAGCTGTTTTTT
clone_size: few
d_call: -
j_call: TRBJ2-2
v_call: TRBV6-2/TRBV6-3

cdr3_aa: CASSKLAGGGLRGSGYTF
cdr3_nt: TGTGCCAGCAGCAAACTAGCGGGAGGAGGACTCCGGGGATCTGGCTACACCTTC
clone_size: -
d_call: -
j_call: TRBJ1-2
v_call: TRBV7-2

cdr3_aa: CASSYSPGAGYGYTF
cdr3_nt: TGTGCCAGCAGTTACTCCCCCGGGGCCGGCTATGGCTACACCTTC
clone_size: many
d_call: -
j_call: TRBJ1-2
v_call: TRBV6-5

cdr3_aa: CSVLGGQNSGNTIYF
cdr3_nt: TGCAGCGTTTTGGGGGGACAGAACTCTGGAAACACCATATATTTT
clone_size: -
d_call: TRBD1
j_call: TRBJ1-3
v_call: TRBV29-1

cdr3_aa: CASSYEGLTQETQYF
cdr3_nt: TGTGCCAGCAGTTACGAGGGGCTCACCCAAGAGACCCAGTACTTC
clone_size: many
d_call: -
j_call: TRBJ2-5
v_call: TRBV6-5

cdr3_aa: CATSSYRVGQPQHF
cdr3_nt: TGTGCCACCAGCAGTTACAGGGTGGGCCAGCCCCAGCATTTT
clone_size: -
d_call: -
j_call: TRBJ1-5
v_call: TRBV15

cdr3_aa: CATGDLGVSGNTGELFF
cdr3_nt: TGCGCCACCGGTGATTTAGGGGTTTCTGGAAACACCGGGGAGCTGTTTTTT
clone_size: -
d_call: -
j_call: TRBJ2-2
v_call: TRBV24-1

cdr3_aa: CASSYSLAGNQPQHF
cdr3_nt: TGTGCCAGCAGTTACTCCCTGGCGGGGAATCAGCCCCAGCATTTT
clone_size: -
d_call: -
j_call: TRBJ1-5
v_call: TRBV6-6

cdr3_aa: CARDWLGTVSYEQYF
cdr3_nt: TGTGCTAGAGATTGGCTCGGGACGGTTTCCTACGAGCAGTACTTC
clone_size: -
d_call: -
j_call: TRBJ2-7
v_call: TRBV25-1

cdr3_aa: CATSGGADSSYNEQFF
cdr3_nt: TGTGCCACCAGTGGGGGGGCGGACAGCTCCTACAATGAGCAGTTCTTC
clone_size: -
d_call: -
j_call: TRBJ2-1
v_call: TRBV24-1

cdr3_aa: CSVVDDGAFF
cdr3_nt: TGCAGCGTTGTGGACGATGGAGCTTTCTTT
clone_size: once
d_call: -
j_call: TRBJ1-1
v_call: TRBV29-1

cdr3_aa: CASSFPGQRLTF
cdr3_nt: TGTGCCAGCAGTTTCCCGGGACAGCGACTTACCTTC
clone_size: -
d_call: TRBD1
j_call: TRBJ1-2
v_call: TRBV7-9

cdr3_aa: CAISSGYRDLYEQYF
cdr3_nt: TGTGCCATCAGCAGCGGATACAGGGACCTCTACGAGCAGTACTTC
clone_size: -
d_call: -
j_call: TRBJ2-7
v_call: TRBV10-3

cdr3_aa: CSDMTGKRYGYTF
cdr3_nt: TGCAGCGACATGACAGGGAAGCGCTATGGCTACACCTTC
clone_size: once
d_call: TRBD1
j_call: TRBJ1-2
v_call: TRBV29-1

cdr3_aa: CASSAQGWVQETQYF
cdr3_nt: TGTGCCAGCAGTGCGCAGGGATGGGTCCAAGAGACCCAGTACTTC
clone_size: -
d_call: -
j_call: TRBJ2-5
v_call: TRBV2

cdr3_aa: CASSFTGLAGAFF
cdr3_nt: TGTGCCAGCAGCTTTACGGGACTAGCGGGAGCTTTCTTT
clone_size: -
d_call: -
j_call: TRBJ1-1
v_call: TRBV7-9

cdr3_aa: CASSPGPGQGIYEQYF
cdr3_nt: TGTGCCAGCAGCCCGGGGCCCGGACAGGGGATCTACGAGCAGTACTTC
clone_size: many
d_call: TRBD1
j_call: TRBJ2-7
v_call: TRBV5-4

cdr3_aa: CASSLEAASTYEQYF
cdr3_nt: TGCGCCAGCAGCTTGGAGGCAGCCTCTACCTACGAGCAGTACTTC
clone_size: many
d_call: -
j_call: TRBJ2-7
v_call: TRBV5-1

cdr3_aa: CASMSRNEQFF
cdr3_nt: TGTGCCAGCATGTCCAGAAATGAGCAGTTCTTC
clone_size: few
d_call: -
j_call: TRBJ2-1
v_call: TRBV2

cdr3_aa: CSARGDRGRETQYF
cdr3_nt: TGCAGTGCTAGAGGGGACAGGGGGCGGGAGACCCAGTACTTC
clone_size: -
d_call: TRBD1
j_call: TRBJ2-5
v_call: TRBV20-1

cdr3_aa: CAISESSGRASYDEQFF
cdr3_nt: TGTGCCATCAGTGAGTCTAGCGGGAGGGCCTCCTATGATGAGCAGTTCTTC
clone_size: few
d_call: TRBD2
j_call: TRBJ2-1
v_call: TRBV10-3

cdr3_aa: CSASSPLDGNYGYTF
cdr3_nt: TGCAGTGCTAGCTCACCCTTGGACGGAAACTATGGCTACACCTTC
clone_size: once
d_call: -
j_call: TRBJ1-2
v_call: TRBV20-1

cdr3_aa: CATAAGWVANTEAFF
cdr3_nt: TGTGCCACGGCAGCGGGATGGGTTGCGAACACTGAAGCTTTCTTT
clone_size: -
d_call: -
j_call: TRBJ1-1
v_call: TRBV5-3

cdr3_aa: CSAERQEMNTEAFF
cdr3_nt: TGCAGTGCTGAAAGACAGGAGATGAACACTGAAGCTTTCTTT
clone_size: many
d_call: -
j_call: TRBJ1-1
v_call: TRBV20-1

cdr3_aa: CSASLGEGGTGELFF
cdr3_nt: TGCAGTGCCAGCCTAGGGGAAGGGGGCACCGGGGAGCTGTTTTTT
clone_size: -
d_call: -
j_call: TRBJ2-2
v_call: TRBV20-1

cdr3_aa: CASSPPGSQPQHF
cdr3_nt: TGTGCCAGCTCACCACCGGGCAGTCAGCCCCAGCATTTT
clone_size: few
d_call: -
j_call: TRBJ1-5
v_call: TRBV18

cdr3_aa: CSASQTVSSYEQYF
cdr3_nt: TGCAGTGCTAGCCAGACCGTTAGCTCCTACGAGCAGTACTTC
clone_size: few
d_call: -
j_call: TRBJ2-7
v_call: TRBV20-1

cdr3_aa: CSATSGGSGANVLTF
cdr3_nt: TGCAGTGCTACTAGCGGGGGCTCTGGGGCCAACGTCCTGACTTTC
clone_size: -
d_call: TRBD2
j_call: TRBJ2-6
v_call: TRBV20-1

cdr3_aa: CSATGTEVCF
cdr3_nt: TGCAGTGCAACCGGGACAGAGGTGTGCTTC
clone_size: -
d_call: TRBD1
j_call: TRBJ2-7
v_call: TRBV20-1

cdr3_aa: CASGVIPGVADTQYF
cdr3_nt: TGTGCCAGCGGCGTAATACCAGGGGTGGCAGATACGCAGTACTTC
clone_size: -
d_call: -
j_call: TRBJ2-5
v_call: TRBV9

cdr3_aa: CSAKGLAGDTGELFF
cdr3_nt: TGCAGCGCCAAGGGACTAGCGGGAGACACCGGGGAGCTGTTTTTT
clone_size: many
d_call: TRBD2
j_call: TRBJ2-2
v_call: TRBV29-1

cdr3_aa: CSARGQGALGGNTIYF
cdr3_nt: TGCAGTGCTAGAGGCCAGGGGGCGCTGGGGGGAAACACCATATATTTT
clone_size: many
d_call: TRBD1
j_call: TRBJ1-3
v_call: TRBV20-1

cdr3_aa: CASSRSGSGNEQFF
cdr3_nt: TGTGCCAGCAGCCGTAGCGGGAGCGGGAATGAGCAGTTCTTC
clone_size: -
d_call: TRBD2
j_call: TRBJ2-1
v_call: TRBV11-3

cdr3_aa: CSQDWGVNYGYTF
cdr3_nt: TGCAGCCAAGATTGGGGAGTTAACTATGGCTACACCTTC
clone_size: -
d_call: -
j_call: TRBJ1-2
v_call: TRBV29-1

cdr3_aa: CSVELQGVNGYTF
cdr3_nt: TGCAGCGTTGAACTCCAGGGAGTTAACGGCTACACCTTC
clone_size: once
d_call: -
j_call: TRBJ1-2
v_call: TRBV29-1

cdr3_aa: CASSLDRSASTDTQYF
cdr3_nt: TGTGCCAGCAGCTTAGATCGGTCCGCTAGCACAGATACGCAGTATTTT
clone_size: -
d_call: -
j_call: TRBJ2-3
v_call: TRBV7-9

cdr3_aa: CSATRQGPETQYF
cdr3_nt: TGCAGTGCCACCCGGCAGGGCCCAGAGACCCAGTACTTC
clone_size: -
d_call: -
j_call: TRBJ2-5
v_call: TRBV20-1

cdr3_aa: CASADSYEPQHF
cdr3_nt: TGTGCCAGCGCGGACAGCTACGAGCCCCAGCATTTT
clone_size: -
d_call: -
j_call: TRBJ1-5
v_call: TRBV27

cdr3_aa: CATSDGTPEAFF
cdr3_nt: TGTGCCACCAGTGATGGGACACCTGAAGCTTTCTTT
clone_size: many
d_call: -
j_call: TRBJ1-1
v_call: TRBV24-1

cdr3_aa: CASLGQGAWNTEAFF
cdr3_nt: TGTGCCAGCTTAGGGCAGGGGGCTTGGAACACTGAAGCTTTCTTT
clone_size: -
d_call: TRBD1
j_call: TRBJ1-1
v_call: TRBV25-1

cdr3_aa: CAWGTSGGYEQYF
cdr3_nt: TGTGCCTGGGGGACTAGCGGGGGCTACGAGCAGTACTTC
clone_size: few
d_call: TRBD2
j_call: TRBJ2-7
v_call: TRBV30

cdr3_aa: CASSLAAELNQPQHF
cdr3_nt: TGTGCCAGCAGTTTAGCGGCGGAGCTGAATCAGCCCCAGCATTTT
clone_size: few
d_call: -
j_call: TRBJ1-5
v_call: TRBV12-3/TRBV12-4

cdr3_aa: CAWRGTVYGYTF
cdr3_nt: TGTGCCTGGAGAGGGACAGTATATGGCTACACCTTC
clone_size: few
d_call: TRBD1
j_call: TRBJ1-2
v_call: TRBV30

cdr3_aa: CASFSTAAGIYGYTF
cdr3_nt: TGTGCCAGCTTTTCCACCGCGGCAGGAATATACGGCTACACCTTC
clone_size: -
d_call: -
j_call: TRBJ1-2
v_call: TRBV2

cdr3_aa: CASSPPWGDYEQYF
cdr3_nt: TGTGCCAGCAGTCCTCCTTGGGGGGACTACGAGCAGTACTTC
clone_size: many
d_call: -
j_call: TRBJ2-7
v_call: TRBV7-9

cdr3_aa: CSVEDREEEELFF
cdr3_nt: TGCAGCGTTGAAGATCGGGAGGAAGAGGAGCTGTTTTTT
clone_size: -
d_call: TRBD2
j_call: TRBJ2-2
v_call: TRBV29-1

cdr3_aa: CASSLWDIAYTF
cdr3_nt: TGTGCCAGCAGTCTGTGGGACATCGCCTACACCTTC
clone_size: once
d_call: -
j_call: TRBJ1-2
v_call: TRBV7-9

cdr3_aa: CASSQGQHEQYF
cdr3_nt: TGTGCCAGCAGCCAAGGTCAGCACGAGCAGTACTTC
clone_size: many
d_call: -
j_call: TRBJ2-7
v_call: TRBV3-1

cdr3_aa: CASSVGSTDTQYF
cdr3_nt: TGTGCCAGCAGCGTGGGTAGCACAGATACGCAGTATTTT
clone_size: few
d_call: -
j_call: TRBJ2-3
v_call: TRBV2